One sample yielded the 12 T cell receptor beta chains listed below, sequenced in a study of blood T cell repertoires in COVID-19 (dated by TCRdb to 2018 to 2021). The library was obtained by the immunoSEQ multiplex PCR assay. What TCRdb holds here is the immuneACCESS table cut down to in-frame rearrangements. Part of the clones is not present; checked against another copy, under half of the missing clones reflect an unresolved V gene, and the others are unexplained. This sample is represented by some 260,000 clones; more than 70% of them were singletons. The ten largest clones add up to about 6.7% of the sample. Sequencing was performed on peripheral blood. These receptors all stem from a woman in her 30s with COVID-19, enrolled during active disease.

About this clone itself: The junction shows a germline mismatch at one end, possibly a read error. The rearrangement links TRBV19 to TRBJ2-1, with TRBD2 as a possible D gene (5 bases). Germline CDR1 reads LNHDA; CDR2 reads SQIVND (reference sequence). This CDR3 region has 12 residues. The CDR3 sequence: CLYHGEGNEQFF. CDR3 coding DNA: TGCCTTTATCACGGGGAAGGCAATGAGCAGTTCTTC.

V gene TRBV11-3 combines with J gene TRBJ1-6, with 9 bases matching TRBD1. CDR1 is SGHNT, CDR2 YENEEA, per germline. The V gene end was trimmed by 1 base and the J gene end by 7 bases; junction bases not matched to a gene: 5. The CDR3 runs to 16 residues. The CDR3 here is CASSLVHGQGNSPLHF. In DNA, the CDR3 is TGTGCCAGCAGCTTAGTACACGGACAGGGGAATTCACCCCTCCACTTT. Based on the CDR3 plus reference TRBV11-3 and TRBJ1-6, the full variable domain is EAGVVQSPRYKIIEKKQPVAFWCNPISGHNTLYWYLQNLGQGPELLIRYENEEAVDDSQLPKDRFSAERLKGVDSTLKIQPAELGDSAVYLCASSLVHGQGNSPLHFGNGTRLTVT.

This sequence joins TRBV30 and TRBJ2-7; 14 bases align to TRBD2. Germline V gene data show CDR1 as GTSNPN and CDR2 as SVGIG (reference sequence). Losses at the gene ends were 3 bases for V and 4 bases for J; bases not matched to a gene: 5. The CDR3 loop spans 15 amino acids. The CDR3: CAWSAGLAGAYEQYV. DNA of the CDR3: TGTGCCTGGAGCGCGGGACTAGCGGGAGCTTACGAGCAGTACGTC.

The chain joins TRBV6-1 to TRBJ2-1; 9 nucleotides agree with TRBD2. The length of the CDR3 is 14 residues. With V trimmed by 1 base and J by 9 bases, 4 bases remained unmatched. Germline-derived CDR1 and CDR2 are MNHNS and SASEGT. CDR3 amino acids: CASSEGGRAFEQFF. CDR3 nucleotides: TGTGCCAGCAGTGAAGGCGGGAGGGCCTTTGAGCAGTTCTTC.

The gene calls are TRBV20-1 and TRBJ1-2; no reliable D call. The CDR3 has 17 amino acids. The germline V gene has CDR1 DFQATT and CDR2 SNEGSKA (reference sequence). V dropped 3 bases and J dropped 8 bases, with 28 bases sitting between them. In nucleotides, the CDR3 is TGCAGTGCTAGTGGGTCAGCGAAGGCCGCGGGCGGTTGGGGCTACACCTTC. It is translated as CSASGSAKAAGGWGYTF.

This clone was recorded at least ten times. The chain employs TRBV6-6 and TRBJ1-3, with 7 positions matching TRBD1. From germline, CDR1 is MNHNY and CDR2 SVGAGI (reference sequence). This CDR3 is 15 amino acids long. The trim removed 6 bases at V and 2 bases at J, leaving 7 bases unmatched. The CDR3 DNA reads TGTGCCAGCAGGGGGACAGACCCACCTGGAAACACCATATATTTT. This sequence encodes CASRGTDPPGNTIYF.

CDR3 residues: CASSDNEGAETQYF. CDR3 nucleotide sequence: TGTGCCAGCAGTGACAATGAGGGGGCAGAGACCCAGTACTTC. The genes are TRBV6-4 and TRBJ2-5; 7 nucleotides align to TRBD1. Germline CDR1 reads MRHNA; CDR2 reads SNTAGT. The CDR3 spans 14 residues. V trimming: 2 bases; J trimming: 4 bases; junction bases outside the gene matches: 4.

The rearrangement uses TRBV6-5 and TRBJ1-2, with TRBD1 as a possible D gene (6 bases). Germline CDR1 and CDR2: MNHEY and SVGAGI. The V and J ends lost 0 bases and 2 bases respectively, with 13 bases between them. The CDR3 runs to 16 residues. The CDR3 spells CASSYSGAVTNYGYTF. DNA of the CDR3: TGTGCCAGCAGTTACTCGGGGGCAGTTACGAACTATGGCTACACCTTC.

CDR3 in DNA: TGTGCCAGCAGCCCAGACTTGGGCTCTGGAAACACCATATATTTT. Residues: CASSPDLGSGNTIYF. The chain joins TRBV9 to TRBJ1-3; D unclear. Trimming removed 4 bases at V and 0 bases at J, with 11 bases between. There are 15 residues in the CDR3. Germline CDR1 and CDR2: SGDLS and YYNGEE.

This clone was seen once. The chain combines TRBV5-4 with TRBJ2-3; 7 bases align to TRBD1. Germline V lookup: CDR1 SGHNT, CDR2 YYREEE (reference sequence). The CDR3 is 16 amino acids. Germline trimming cut 4 bases from V and 1 base from J; bases unmatched to any gene: 9. The CDR3 spells CASSPPTGAGTDTQYF. CDR3 bases: TGTGCCAGCAGCCCCCCTACAGGGGCCGGCACAGATACGCAGTATTTT.

The rearrangement links TRBV28 to TRBJ2-7; D remains unclear. V was trimmed by 5 bases and J by 2 bases, leaving 10 bases between them. Germline V gene sequence: CDR1 MDHEN, CDR2 SYDVKM. This CDR3 has 13 residues. Here the CDR3 DNA reads TGTGCCAGCAGTCGTGGCGGAACCTACGAGCAGTACTTC. Translating it yields CASSRGGTYEQYF.

The chain links TRBV24-1 to TRBJ2-5, with D maybe TRBD1 (5 bases). CDR3 length: 17 amino acids. Germline CDR1 KGHDR, CDR2 SFDVKD. The V gene lost 4 bases and the J gene lost 2 bases, with 19 bases spanning the gap. The CDR3 DNA sequence: TGTGCCACCAGTGACCCCGCAAAGACAGCGCTTCAAGAGACCCAGTACTTC. Amino acids: CATSDPAKTALQETQYF.